The 25 T cell receptor beta chains below come from one sample, sequenced in a study of blood T cell repertoires in COVID-19. The method was immunoSEQ multiplex PCR; TCRdb's version includes in-frame clones alone and lacks a portion of them. The repertoire has roughly 130,000 clones, around 82% of them found once; the top ten carry 9.5% to 15%. Sample: peripheral blood. The receptors were gathered from a woman in her twenties or thirties who had recovered from COVID-19.

This clone was seen just once. This chain connects TRBV5-1 to TRBJ2-7; tentatively, D is TRBD2 (5 bases). CDR3 length: 14 residues. The ends were cut back, 7 bases at V and 4 bases at J, with 18 bases in the middle. Germline CDR1 reads SGHRS; CDR2 reads YFSETQ. CDR3 nucleotide sequence: TGCGCCAGCGGACTTCAATCCGGTGGGTACGAGCAGTACTTC. Translated, it gives CASGLQSGGYEQYF. The whole variable domain, remainder taken from reference TRBV5-1 and TRBJ2-7, is KAGVTQTPRYLIKTRGQQVTLSCSPISGHRSVSWYQQTPGQGLQFLFEYFSETQRNKGNFPGRFSGRQFSNSRSEMNVSTLELGDSALYLCASGLQSGGYEQYFGPGTRLTVT.

The CDR3 is CASSPTGGASYEQYF. Written as DNA, the CDR3 is TGCGCCAGCAGCCCGACAGGGGGCGCGTCCTACGAGCAGTACTTC. The V gene is TRBV5-1, the J gene TRBJ2-7; 10 bases line up with TRBD1. This CDR3 region has 15 residues. V trimming: 4 bases; J trimming: 1 base; junction bases outside the gene matches: 5. The germline gives CDR1 SGHRS, CDR2 YFSETQ.

Written as DNA, the CDR3 is TGTGCCAGCAGCGCGACTAGCGCCCAAGAGACCCAGTACTTC. Its protein product is CASSATSAQETQYF. V is TRBV5-6 and J is TRBJ2-5; 8 bases agree with TRBD2. V was pared by 4 bases and J by 1 base, with 3 bases of the junction left unmatched. The germline gives CDR1 SGHDT, CDR2 YYEEEE. The CDR3 totals 14 residues.

This rearrangement joins TRBV4-1 to TRBJ2-1; TRBD2 matches 10 bases. Per the germline V gene, CDR1 is MGHRA and CDR2 is YSYEKL. The CDR3 has 16 amino acids. V trimming: 1 base; J trimming: 3 bases; junction bases outside the gene matches: 3. The CDR3 reads CASSQVQREGYNEQFF. The CDR3 nucleotides are TGCGCCAGCAGCCAAGTTCAGCGGGAGGGCTACAATGAGCAGTTCTTC.

V is TRBV3-1 (or the pseudogene TRBV3-2) and J is TRBJ2-7; TRBD1 matches 8 bases. Germline trimming cut 6 bases from V and 1 base from J; bases unmatched to any gene: 8. CDR3 length: 15 amino acids. The V gene's germline CDR1 is LGHDT and CDR2 YNNKEL (reference sequence). Written as DNA, the CDR3 is TGTGCCAGCAGTACTTGGACAGGGAGTTCCTACGAGCAGTACTTC. Amino acid sequence: CASSTWTGSSYEQYF.

This clone was picked up a small number of times. V gene TRBV12-3 or TRBV12-4 combines with J gene TRBJ2-5; no firm D call. V lost 5 bases and J lost 5, with 9 bases in between. The CDR3 loop spans 12 amino acids. The CDR3 is CASSPRRETQYF. In nucleotides, the CDR3 is TGTGCCAGCAGTCCAAGGCGGGAGACCCAGTACTTC.

This sequence joins TRBV5-1 and TRBJ2-7, with D unresolved. Germline CDR1 reads SGHRS; CDR2 reads YFSETQ. The CDR3 extends over 14 amino acids. The V and J ends lost 0 bases and 0 bases respectively, with 7 bases between them. DNA of the CDR3: TGCGCCAGCAGCTTGGGGGCGACCTCCTACGAGCAGTACTTC. Protein: CASSLGATSYEQYF.

The chain recombines TRBV6-1 with TRBJ2-7; tentatively, D is TRBD1 (6 bases). Trimming removed 0 bases from V and 0 bases from J, with 15 bases in between. Germline V gives CDR1 MNHNS, CDR2 SASEGT. The CDR3 has 17 amino acids. For the CDR3, the DNA is TGTGCCAGCAGTGAAGCGCCCGCTTCAGGGGACTCCTACGAGCAGTACTTC. This sequence encodes CASSEAPASGDSYEQYF.

The rearrangement links TRBV7-2 to TRBJ1-2, with D tentatively TRBD1 (5 bases). V lost 1 base, J lost 3 bases, and 12 bases lay in between. The CDR3 is 15 residues long. Germline V gives CDR1 SGHTA, CDR2 FQGNSA. For the CDR3, the DNA is TGTGCCAGCAGCTTAGTCATGGGGGGAGACTATGGCTACACCTTC. Translation gives CASSLVMGGDYGYTF. The entire variable domain, with the rest obtained from reference TRBV7-2 and TRBJ1-2, is as follows: GAGVSQSPSNKVTEKGKDVELRCDPISGHTALYWYRQSLGQGLEFLIYFQGNSAPDKSGLPSDRFSAERTGGSVSTLTIQRTQQEDSAVYLCASSLVMGGDYGYTFGSGTRLTVV.

The rearrangement links TRBV5-6 to TRBJ2-1, with 13 bases fitting TRBD2. Germline V gene sequence: CDR1 SGHDT, CDR2 YYEEEE. The V and J ends lost 4 bases and 0 bases, in that order; junction bases with no gene match: 10. The CDR3 extends over 19 amino acids. The CDR3 nucleotides read TGTGCCAGCAGCCCATCCGGGACTAGCGGGGTAAGCTCCTACAATGAGCAGTTCTTC. This translates into CASSPSGTSGVSSYNEQFF.

The genes are TRBV5-6 and TRBJ1-2, with D tentatively TRBD1 (5 bases). The CDR3 consists of 16 residues. V gave up 3 bases and J gave up 5 bases, with 20 bases separating them. Germline V gene sequence: CDR1 SGHDT, CDR2 YYEEEE. DNA for the CDR3: TGTGCCAGCAGCTCCGGGAGGCAGGGCTCACGGTATGGCTACACCTTC. This sequence encodes CASSSGRQGSRYGYTF.

The chain combines TRBV12-3 or TRBV12-4 with TRBJ1-6, with a weak D call TRBD1 (6 bases). The CDR3 contains 13 residues. Trimming removed 6 bases at V and 8 bases at J, with 11 bases between. The CDR3 here is CASSRDTDSPLHF. CDR3 nucleotide sequence: TGTGCCAGCAGCAGGGACACAGATTCACCCCTCCACTTT.

The chain is built from TRBV27 and TRBJ2-3; 9 bases are a match to TRBD1. V shed 6 bases, J shed 6 bases, and the junction held 7 bases outside the gene matches. This CDR3 is built from 14 residues. The germline CDR1 and CDR2 sequences are MNHEY and SMNVEV (reference sequence). For the CDR3, the DNA is TGTGCCAGCAGGAAACAGGGGGCAGGTGATACGCAGTATTTT. As protein: CASRKQGAGDTQYF.

The chain combines TRBV19 with TRBJ2-6; TRBD2 matches at 9 bases. This CDR3 contains 17 residues. The V gene's germline CDR1 is LNHDA and CDR2 SQIVND (reference sequence). The V segment lost 5 bases and the J segment 0 bases; nucleotides outside the gene matches: 5. Written as DNA, the CDR3 is TGTGCCAGTAGTTCACTAGCGGGCCGCTCTGGGGCCAACGTCCTGACTTTC. Translating it yields CASSSLAGRSGANVLTF.

The rearrangement uses TRBV18 and TRBJ2-2; D not certain. The CDR3 has 14 residues. Germline V gene data show CDR1 as KGHSH and CDR2 as LQKENI. Trimming removed 3 bases from V and 6 bases from J, with 11 bases in between. CDR3 protein: CASSPEVGAGELFF. The CDR3 region has the DNA TGTGCCAGCTCACCGGAAGTAGGAGCCGGGGAGCTGTTTTTT.

The chain has TRBV7-2 and TRBJ2-5; D perhaps matches TRBD2 (6 bases). Trimming removed 2 bases at V and 1 base at J, with 14 bases between. CDR1 is SGHTA and CDR2 is FQGNSA in the germline V gene. This CDR3 has 16 amino acids. Here the CDR3 reads CASSLRPGALQETQYF. The CDR3 DNA is TGTGCCAGCAGCTTAAGACCGGGAGCCCTCCAAGAGACCCAGTACTTC. The whole variable domain, filled in from reference TRBV7-2 and TRBJ2-5, reads GAGVSQSPSNKVTEKGKDVELRCDPISGHTALYWYRQSLGQGLEFLIYFQGNSAPDKSGLPSDRFSAERTGGSVSTLTIQRTQQEDSAVYLCASSLRPGALQETQYFGPGTRLLVL.

This chain links TRBV7-8 with TRBJ1-3; weak D call: TRBD1 (6 bases). Trimming took 1 base from V and 0 from J, leaving 10 bases between them. Germline V lookup: CDR1 SGHVS, CDR2 FQNEAQ. The length of the CDR3 is 16 residues. The CDR3 region is CASSLVGQRSGNTIYF. The CDR3 bases are TGTGCCAGCAGCTTAGTCGGACAGCGCTCTGGAAACACCATATATTTT.

This clone came up a few times. Other DNA sequences in the sample encode the same CDR3. The chain combines TRBV3-1 (or the pseudogene TRBV3-2) with TRBJ1-3; no firm D call. Between the trimmed V and J ends, which lost 4 bases and 0 bases, there was a span of 7 bases. Germline V lookup: CDR1 LGHDT, CDR2 YNNKEL (reference sequence). The CDR3 consists of 14 residues. The CDR3 reads CASSLSDSGNTIYF. The CDR3 DNA reads TGTGCCAGCAGCCTCAGCGACTCTGGAAACACCATATATTTT.

The rearrangement uses TRBV24-1 and TRBJ2-5; 7 bases line up with TRBD1. The germline V gene encodes CDR1 KGHDR and CDR2 SFDVKD. After removal of 5 bases from V and 4 bases from J, the junction contained 3 bases not matched to a gene. The CDR3 extends over 13 amino acids. CDR3 sequence: CATSGGGGETQYF. The CDR3 region has the DNA TGTGCCACCAGTGGAGGGGGCGGAGAGACCCAGTACTTC.

The table lists this clone with a few counts. The DNA for the CDR3 is TGTGCCAGCCGGGGGGGGCCCGGAACAGTCACAGATACGCAGTATTTT. Translation: CASRGGPGTVTDTQYF. This chain links TRBV3-1 (or the pseudogene TRBV3-2) with TRBJ2-3, with TRBD2 matching 8 bases. Germline V gene data show CDR1 as LGHDT and CDR2 as YNNKEL (reference sequence). V shed 8 bases and J 2 bases; nucleotides not matched to a gene: 12. The CDR3 loop spans 16 amino acids.

This clone was observed a handful of times. The chain links TRBV15 to TRBJ2-7, with TRBD1 identical over 8 bases. Germline values: CDR1 LNHNV, CDR2 YYDKDF (reference sequence). Trimming cost V 3 bases and J 3 bases; bases outside gene matches: 7. The CDR3 length is 15 residues. CDR3 sequence: CATSSDGQGNYEQYF. The CDR3 DNA reads as TGTGCCACCAGCAGCGACGGACAGGGAAACTACGAGCAGTACTTC.

This clone was seen a single time. The chain joins TRBV7-9 to TRBJ2-1, with 10 bases fitting TRBD2. V dropped 5 bases and J dropped 4; count of bases not matched to a gene: 17. Germline V gene lookup returns CDR1 SEHNR and CDR2 FQNEAQ (reference sequence). The CDR3 has 19 amino acids. The CDR3, as DNA: TGTGCCAGCAGCCCTCTGGCTAGCGGGGGCCCACCCCTTTACAATGAGCAGTTCTTC. Translating gives CASSPLASGGPPLYNEQFF.

The genes are TRBV27 and TRBJ1-1; D ambiguous. CDR3 size: 15 residues. From germline, CDR1 is MNHEY and CDR2 SMNVEV (reference sequence). V was cut by 0 bases and J by 5 bases, with 13 bases left in between. CDR3 nucleotide sequence: TGTGCCAGCAGTTTATCGAACGCGGGAAATACTGAAGCTTTCTTT. Translation: CASSLSNAGNTEAFF.

The CDR3, as DNA: TGTGCCAGCAGCCAGGAGGGAGGAAAACTGTTTTTT. Its translation: CASSQEGGKLFF. The rearrangement uses TRBV3-1 (or the pseudogene TRBV3-2) and TRBJ1-4, with no clear D. From germline, CDR1 is LGHDT and CDR2 YNNKEL (reference sequence). This CDR3 region has 12 residues. V lost 3 bases and J 10 bases, leaving 9 bases between the germline ends.

This clone came up once. The chain uses TRBV10-2 and TRBJ2-3, with 8 bases lining up with TRBD2. The junction had 14 bases not matched to a gene; V was cut back by 10 bases and J by 2 bases. Germline lookup yields CDR1 WSHSY and CDR2 SAAADI. The CDR3 is 16 amino acids. In nucleotides, the CDR3 is TGCGCCATCACCCGCGAGGGTAGCGGGACCACAGATACGCAGTATTTT. It codes for CAITREGSGTTDTQYF.